This TCR beta chain emerged from a study of T cells in Graves' hyperthyroidism and ophthalmopathy. Study-wide background: Peripheral blood was drawn at first diagnosis, prior to all treatment. Findings of the study overall: By a 13 V-J model, ophthalmopathy was set apart from stable hyperthyroidism.

The TCR beta CDR3 regions underwent amplification using RNA transcripts as the source. The TCR CDR3 first-round RT-PCR relied on the HTBI primer set. TCRdb re-derived calls from the multiplex PCR reads in MiXCR, one entry per CDR3 protein. The sample has under 400,000 distinct CDR3 sequences, approximately 15% seen once. This clonotype was seen many times. Antigen specificity is unknown. The length of the CDR3 is 13 residues. Germline V CDR1 and CDR2: KGHSH, LQKENI. With V trimmed by 5 bases and J by 7 bases, 6 bases remained unmatched. A patient was excluded if there was uncontrolled infection, other autoimmune disease, pregnancy or lactation. On the basis of clinical symptoms, serum thyroxine and TRAb, thyroid ultrasound and orbital computed tomography, diagnoses were made.

The clonotype comes from a woman aged 60-70 years with Graves' hyperthyroidism. The sequencing sample was made of blood. The chain carries TRBV18 and TRBJ1-1; 8 positions match TRBD1. The CDR3 sequence is CASSDVGTGEAFF. The CDR3 coding sequence is TGTGCCAGCTCAGATGTTGGGACAGGTGAAGCTTTCTTT.